This T cell receptor (beta chain) was retrieved from a study of T cell responses to AZD1222 COVID-19 vaccine. Overall study: The study pooled second doses at about 4 or about 12 weeks. Findings of the study overall: Distributed over spike, vaccine-associated CD4 TCRs predominated at 160-218 and 743-854. Only after the peak T cell response were repertoires sampled.

Some clones are missing from TCRdb's copy, which holds only in-frame ones; the method was immunoSEQ multiplex PCR. The sample has about 86,000 clones; around 73% are singletons. CDR3 length: 15 residues. V gave up 6 bases and J gave up 2 bases, with 16 bases separating them. CDR1 LNHDA and CDR2 SQIVND come from the germline V gene (reference sequence). Worth noting for this clone: The antigen is not known.

This TCR came from an adult in good health. The specimen comprised peripheral blood, sampled on day 0 of AZD1222 vaccination. This rearrangement joins TRBV19 to TRBJ1-1, with D unresolved. CDR3 amino acids: CASSTYGEHNTEAFF. The CDR3 nucleotides read TGTGCCAGTAGCACCTACGGTGAACACAACACTGAAGCTTTCTTT.